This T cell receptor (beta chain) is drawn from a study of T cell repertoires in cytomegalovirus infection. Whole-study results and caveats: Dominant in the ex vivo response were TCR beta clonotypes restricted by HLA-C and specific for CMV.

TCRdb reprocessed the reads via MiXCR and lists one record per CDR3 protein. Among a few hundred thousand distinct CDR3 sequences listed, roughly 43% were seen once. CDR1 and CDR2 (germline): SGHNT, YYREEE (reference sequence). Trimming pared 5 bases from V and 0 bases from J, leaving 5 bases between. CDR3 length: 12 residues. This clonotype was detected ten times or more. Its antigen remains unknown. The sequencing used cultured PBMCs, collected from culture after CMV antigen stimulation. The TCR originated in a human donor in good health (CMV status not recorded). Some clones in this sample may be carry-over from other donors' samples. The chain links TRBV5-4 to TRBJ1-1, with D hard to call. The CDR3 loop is CASSLMNTEAFF. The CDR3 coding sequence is TGTGCCAGCAGTTTGATGAACACTGAAGCTTTCTTT.